This T cell receptor (beta chain) was recovered during a study of T cells in Graves' hyperthyroidism and ophthalmopathy. Findings and caveats of the study: Ophthalmopathy, which appeared later, was predicted by the model a median about 6 months before onset.

Authors of the study amplified TCR beta CDR3 regions from RNA transcripts. Primed by the HTBI set, a first-round RT-PCR was run on the TCR CDR3. TCRdb processed the multiplex PCR reads anew with MiXCR; each CDR3 protein has one entry. The data show fewer than 900,000 distinct CDR3 sequences, 16% seen once. The CDR3 is made up of 16 amino acids. V was clipped by 2 bases and J by 0 bases, with 11 bases between them. Germline V CDR1 and CDR2: MNHEY, SMNVEV (reference sequence). Concerning this clonotype: The target antigen is unknown.

This chain uses TRBV27 with TRBJ2-1; D is uncertain. Sequencing input: blood. This TCR was recovered from a man aged 18 to 29 with Graves' hyperthyroidism. CDR3: CASSLGGRTSYNEQFF. For the CDR3, the DNA is TGTGCCAGCAGTTTAGGTGGTCGCACCTCCTACAATGAGCAGTTCTTC.